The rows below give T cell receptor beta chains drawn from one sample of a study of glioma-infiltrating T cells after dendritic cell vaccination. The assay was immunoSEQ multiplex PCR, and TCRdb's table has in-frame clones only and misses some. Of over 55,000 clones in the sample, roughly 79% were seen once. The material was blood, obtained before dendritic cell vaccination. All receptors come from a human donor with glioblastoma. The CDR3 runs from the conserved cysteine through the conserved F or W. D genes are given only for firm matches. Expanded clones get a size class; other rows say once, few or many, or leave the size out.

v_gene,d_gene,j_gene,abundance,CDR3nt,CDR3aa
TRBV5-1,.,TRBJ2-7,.,TGCGCCAGCAGCTTGTCGGACAGCCTAGTCAGGGAGCAGTACTTC,CASSLSDSLVREQYF
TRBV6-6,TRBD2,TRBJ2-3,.,TGTGCCAGCAGACGGGGGGACTCGACAGATACGCAGTATTTT,CASRRGDSTDTQYF
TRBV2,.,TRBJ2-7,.,TGTGCCAGCAGCCCTAGAGGTCGCGACTCCTACGAGCAGTACTTC,CASSPRGRDSYEQYF
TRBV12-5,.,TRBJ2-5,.,TGTGCTAGTGGTCCAGGGTTTGCCCTGGGCCAAGAGACCCAGTACTTC,CASGPGFALGQETQYF
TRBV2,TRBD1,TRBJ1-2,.,TGTGCCAGCAGGTCAAGACAGGGGGCAGGACTTGGCTACACCTTC,CASRSRQGAGLGYTF
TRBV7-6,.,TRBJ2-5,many,TGTGCCAGCAGCCCAACTCCTCTAGAGACCCAGTACTTC,CASSPTPLETQYF
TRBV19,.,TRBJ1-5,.,TGTGCCAGTAGTATCCTCGGGGGGCTCATCAATCAGCCCCAGCATTTT,CASSILGGLINQPQHF
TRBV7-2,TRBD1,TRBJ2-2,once,TGTGCCAGCAGCTTAGGGACGGGGAAGGACAGGGGGCATTCCGGGGAGCTGTTTTTT,CASSLGTGKDRGHSGELFF
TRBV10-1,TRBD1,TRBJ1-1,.,TGCGCCAGCAGATGGACAGGGTGGAACACTGAAGCTTTCTTT,CASRWTGWNTEAFF
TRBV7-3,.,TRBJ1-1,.,TGTGCCAGCAGCTTGGGGGGGCAGGACACTGAAGCTTTCTTT,CASSLGGQDTEAFF
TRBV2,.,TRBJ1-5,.,TGTGCCAGCAGGAGTGACAGCCCGAGTCAGCCCCAGCATTTT,CASRSDSPSQPQHF
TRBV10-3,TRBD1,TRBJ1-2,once,TGTGCCATCAGTGAGATACCCGGACAGGGTACTAACTATGGCTACACCTTC,CAISEIPGQGTNYGYTF
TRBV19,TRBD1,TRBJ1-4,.,TGTGCCAGTAGTATAGAGGGGACAGGTGACGAAAAACTGTTTTTT,CASSIEGTGDEKLFF
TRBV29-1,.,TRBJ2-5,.,TGCAGCGTTGAATATACTGGAGAGACCCAGTACTTC,CSVEYTGETQYF
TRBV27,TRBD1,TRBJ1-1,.,TGTGCCAGCAACGACAGGGGGCGATATACTGAAGCTTTCTTT,CASNDRGRYTEAFF
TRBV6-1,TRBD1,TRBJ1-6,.,TGTGCCAGTGTGGACAGGAGTGATTCACCCCTCCACTTT,CASVDRSDSPLHF
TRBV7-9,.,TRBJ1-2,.,TGTGCCAGCAGCTTAGACACGGAGCGTTACGGCTACACCTTC,CASSLDTERYGYTF
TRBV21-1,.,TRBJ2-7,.,TGTGCCAGCAGCAAGGGAGGTTCCGACGGAAGCTCCTACGAGCAGTACTTC,CASSKGGSDGSSYEQYF
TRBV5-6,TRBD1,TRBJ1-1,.,TGTGCCAGCAGCTTGCCAGGGGGCGACACTGAAGCTTTCTTT,CASSLPGGDTEAFF
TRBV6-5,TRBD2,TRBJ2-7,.,TGTGCCAGCAGTAGGAGGGAGGGGCCCGCCTACGAGCAGTACTTC,CASSRREGPAYEQYF
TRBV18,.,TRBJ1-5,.,TGTGCCAGCTCACCCGACCAAGGGGGAGACAATCAGCCCCAGCATTTT,CASSPDQGGDNQPQHF
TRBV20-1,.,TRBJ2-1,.,TGCAGTGCTGCGTCAGGAATTGAGCAGTTCTTC,CSAASGIEQFF
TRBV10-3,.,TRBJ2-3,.,TGTGCCATCAGCCGGGACAACACAGATACGCAGTATTTT,CAISRDNTDTQYF
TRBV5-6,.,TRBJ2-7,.,TGTGCCAGCAGCTTGGACGGGGGAAGCTCCTACGAGCAGTACTTC,CASSLDGGSSYEQYF
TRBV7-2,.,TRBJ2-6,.,TGTGCCAGCAGCTTAAGGAGCTCTGGGGCCAACGTCCTGACTTTC,CASSLRSSGANVLTF
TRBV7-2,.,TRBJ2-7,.,TGTGCCAGCAGCCTAACCCGTGGGACTGGGGAGCAGTACTTC,CASSLTRGTGEQYF
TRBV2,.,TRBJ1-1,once,TGTGCCAGCACATCAAGAGGCACTGAAGCTTTCTTT,CASTSRGTEAFF
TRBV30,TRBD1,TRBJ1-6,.,TGTGCCTGGACCCTTACATCGGGACAGGGATATAATTCACCCCTCCACTTT,CAWTLTSGQGYNSPLHF
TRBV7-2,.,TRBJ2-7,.,TGTGCCAGCAGCTTAGACTTGGGTAGCGGTTACGAGCAGTACTTC,CASSLDLGSGYEQYF
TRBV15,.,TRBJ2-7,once,TGTGCCACCAGCAGAGATATAGGCCAGGGAACCGAGCAGTACTTC,CATSRDIGQGTEQYF
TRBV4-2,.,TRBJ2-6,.,TGTGCCAGCAGCCAGGAGAGACTAGCTGGGGCCAACGTCCTGACTTTC,CASSQERLAGANVLTF